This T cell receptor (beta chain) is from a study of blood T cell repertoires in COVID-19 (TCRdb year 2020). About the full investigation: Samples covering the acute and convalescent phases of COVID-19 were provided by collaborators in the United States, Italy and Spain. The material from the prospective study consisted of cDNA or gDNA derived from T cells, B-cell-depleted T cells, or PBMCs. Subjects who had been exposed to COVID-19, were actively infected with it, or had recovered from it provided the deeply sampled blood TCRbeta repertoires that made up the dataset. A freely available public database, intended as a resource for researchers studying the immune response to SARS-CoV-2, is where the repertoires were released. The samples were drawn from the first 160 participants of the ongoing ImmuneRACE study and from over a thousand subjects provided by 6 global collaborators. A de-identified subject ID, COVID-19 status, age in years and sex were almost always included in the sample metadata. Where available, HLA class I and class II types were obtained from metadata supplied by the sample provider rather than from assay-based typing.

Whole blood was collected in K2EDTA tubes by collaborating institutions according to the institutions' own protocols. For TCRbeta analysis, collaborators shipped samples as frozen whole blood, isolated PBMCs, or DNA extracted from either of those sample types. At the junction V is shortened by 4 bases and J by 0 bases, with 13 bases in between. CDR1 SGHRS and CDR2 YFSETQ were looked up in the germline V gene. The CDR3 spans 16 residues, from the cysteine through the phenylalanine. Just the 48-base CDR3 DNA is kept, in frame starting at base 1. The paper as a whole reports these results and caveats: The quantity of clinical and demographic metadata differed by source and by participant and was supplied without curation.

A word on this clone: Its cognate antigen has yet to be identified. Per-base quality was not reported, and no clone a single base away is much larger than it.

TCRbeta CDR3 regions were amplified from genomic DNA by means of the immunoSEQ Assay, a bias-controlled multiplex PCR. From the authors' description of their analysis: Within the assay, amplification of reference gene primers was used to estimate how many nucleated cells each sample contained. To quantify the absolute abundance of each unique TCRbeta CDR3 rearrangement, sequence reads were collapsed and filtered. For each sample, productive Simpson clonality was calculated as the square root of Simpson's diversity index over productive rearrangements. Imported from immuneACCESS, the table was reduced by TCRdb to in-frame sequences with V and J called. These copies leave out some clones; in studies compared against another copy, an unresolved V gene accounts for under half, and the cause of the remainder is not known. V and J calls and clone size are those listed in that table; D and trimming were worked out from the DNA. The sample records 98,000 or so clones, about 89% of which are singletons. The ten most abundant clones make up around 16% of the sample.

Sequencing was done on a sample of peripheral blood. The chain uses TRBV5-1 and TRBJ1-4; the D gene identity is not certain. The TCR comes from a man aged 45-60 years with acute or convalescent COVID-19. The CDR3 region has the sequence CASSNSPQSTNEKLFF. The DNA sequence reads TGCGCCAGCAGCAATTCCCCACAATCAACTAATGAAAAACTGTTTTTT.